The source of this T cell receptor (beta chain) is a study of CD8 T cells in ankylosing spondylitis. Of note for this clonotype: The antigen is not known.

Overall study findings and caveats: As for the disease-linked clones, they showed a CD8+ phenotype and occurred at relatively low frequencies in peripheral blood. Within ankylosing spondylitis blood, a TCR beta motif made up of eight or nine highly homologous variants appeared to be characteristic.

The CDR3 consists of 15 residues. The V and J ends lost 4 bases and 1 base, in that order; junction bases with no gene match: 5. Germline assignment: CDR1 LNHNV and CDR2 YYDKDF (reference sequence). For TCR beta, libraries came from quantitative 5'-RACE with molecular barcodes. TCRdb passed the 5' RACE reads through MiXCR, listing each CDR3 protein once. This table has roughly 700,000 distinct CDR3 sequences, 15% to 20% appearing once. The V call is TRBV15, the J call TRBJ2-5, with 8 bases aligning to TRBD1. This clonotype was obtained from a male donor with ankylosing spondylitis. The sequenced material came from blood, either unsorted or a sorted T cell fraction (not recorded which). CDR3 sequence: CATSTVQGVQETQYF. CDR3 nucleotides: TGTGCCACCAGCACCGTACAGGGGGTCCAAGAGACCCAGTACTTC.